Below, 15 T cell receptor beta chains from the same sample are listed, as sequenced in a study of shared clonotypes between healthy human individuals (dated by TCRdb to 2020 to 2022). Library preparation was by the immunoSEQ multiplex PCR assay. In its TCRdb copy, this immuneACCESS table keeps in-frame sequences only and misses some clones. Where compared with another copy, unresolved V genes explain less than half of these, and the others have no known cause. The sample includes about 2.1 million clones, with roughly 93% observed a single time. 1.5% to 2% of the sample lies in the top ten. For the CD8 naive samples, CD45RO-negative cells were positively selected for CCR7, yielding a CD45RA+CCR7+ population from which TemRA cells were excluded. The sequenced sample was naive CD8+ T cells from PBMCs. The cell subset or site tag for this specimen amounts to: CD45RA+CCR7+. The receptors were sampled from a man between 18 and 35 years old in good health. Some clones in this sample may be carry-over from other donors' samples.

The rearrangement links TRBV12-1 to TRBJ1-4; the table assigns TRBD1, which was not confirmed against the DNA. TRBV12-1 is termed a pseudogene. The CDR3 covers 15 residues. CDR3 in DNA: TGTGCCAGCAGCCGGCAGGGGTCCACTAATGAAAAACTGTTTTTT. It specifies CASSRQGSTNEKLFF.

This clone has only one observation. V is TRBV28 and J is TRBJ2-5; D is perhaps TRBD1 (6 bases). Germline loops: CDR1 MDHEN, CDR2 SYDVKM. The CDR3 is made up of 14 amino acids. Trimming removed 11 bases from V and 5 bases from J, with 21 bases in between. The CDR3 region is CAGQGRGVVETQYF. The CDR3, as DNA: TGTGCCGGGCAGGGGCGAGGGGTAGTGGAGACCCAGTACTTC.

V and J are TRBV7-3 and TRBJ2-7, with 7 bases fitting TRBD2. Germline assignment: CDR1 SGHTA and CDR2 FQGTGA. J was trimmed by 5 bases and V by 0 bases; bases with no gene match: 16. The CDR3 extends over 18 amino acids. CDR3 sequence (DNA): TGTGCCAGCAGCTTAACGTGTTTACCTACTAGCGACTCTCACGAGCAGTACTTC. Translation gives CASSLTCLPTSDSHEQYF.

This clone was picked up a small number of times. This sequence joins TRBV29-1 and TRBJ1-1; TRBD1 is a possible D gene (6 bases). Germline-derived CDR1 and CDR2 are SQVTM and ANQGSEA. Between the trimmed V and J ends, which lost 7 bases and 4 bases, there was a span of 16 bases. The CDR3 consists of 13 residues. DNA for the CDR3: TGCAGCGCCCCAGAGGGAGGGGGCACTGAAGCTTTCTTT. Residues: CSAPEGGGTEAFF.

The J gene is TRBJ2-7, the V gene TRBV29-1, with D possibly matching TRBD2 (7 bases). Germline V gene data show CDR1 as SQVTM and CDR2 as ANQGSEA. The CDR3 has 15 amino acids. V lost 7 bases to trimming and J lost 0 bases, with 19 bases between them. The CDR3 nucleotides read TGCAGCGCCCTAAGGGGGGGACACTCCTCCTACGAGCAGTACTTC. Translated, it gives CSALRGGHSSYEQYF.

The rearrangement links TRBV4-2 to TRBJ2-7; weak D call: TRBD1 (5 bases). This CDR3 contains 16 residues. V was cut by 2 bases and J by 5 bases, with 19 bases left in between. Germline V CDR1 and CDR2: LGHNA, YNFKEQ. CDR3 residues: CASSQIQGIGAHEQYF. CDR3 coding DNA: TGTGCCAGCAGCCAAATCCAGGGTATTGGGGCCCACGAGCAGTACTTC.

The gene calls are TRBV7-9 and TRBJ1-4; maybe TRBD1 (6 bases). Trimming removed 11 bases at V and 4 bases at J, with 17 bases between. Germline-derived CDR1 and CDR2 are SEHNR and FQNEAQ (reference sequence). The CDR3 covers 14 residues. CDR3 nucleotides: TGTGCCGGAATCGGAGGGACAAGTAATGAAAAACTGTTTTTT. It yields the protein CAGIGGTSNEKLFF. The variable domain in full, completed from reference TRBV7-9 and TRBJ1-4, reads DTGVSQNPRHKITKRGQNVTFRCDPISEHNRLYWYRQTLGQGPEFLTYFQNEAQLEKSRLLSDRFSAERPKGSFSTLEIQRTEQGDSAMYLCAGIGGTSNEKLFFGSGTQLSVL.

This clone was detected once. The CDR3 loop is CASADARTLTAVQSDTQYF. CDR3 in DNA: TGTGCTAGTGCCGACGCTCGGACCTTAACGGCGGTTCAGAGTGATACGCAGTATTTT. The chain uses TRBV12-5 and TRBJ2-3; no reliable D call. CDR1 LGHNT and CDR2 FRNRAP come from the germline V gene. Deletions cut 7 bases from V and 6 bases from J, with 32 bases between. CDR3 length: 19 residues. The whole variable domain, remainder taken from reference TRBV12-5 and TRBJ2-3, is DARVTQTPRHKVTEMGQEVTMRCQPILGHNTVFWYRQTMMQGLELLAYFRNRAPLDDSGMPKDRFSAEMPDATLATLKIQPSEPRDSAVYFCASADARTLTAVQSDTQYFGPGTRLTVL.

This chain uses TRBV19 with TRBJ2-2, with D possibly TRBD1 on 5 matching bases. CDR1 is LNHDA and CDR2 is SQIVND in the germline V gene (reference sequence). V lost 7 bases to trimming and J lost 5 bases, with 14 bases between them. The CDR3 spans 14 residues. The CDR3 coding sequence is TGTGCCAGTAACGAAATGGGGCGGACCGGGGAGCTGTTTTTT. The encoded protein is CASNEMGRTGELFF.

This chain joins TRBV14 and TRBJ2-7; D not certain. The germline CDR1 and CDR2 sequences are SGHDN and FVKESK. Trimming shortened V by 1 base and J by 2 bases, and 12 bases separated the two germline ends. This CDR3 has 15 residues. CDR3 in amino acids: CASSQVNGYPYEQYF. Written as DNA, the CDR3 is TGTGCCAGCAGCCAAGTGAACGGGTATCCCTACGAGCAGTACTTC.

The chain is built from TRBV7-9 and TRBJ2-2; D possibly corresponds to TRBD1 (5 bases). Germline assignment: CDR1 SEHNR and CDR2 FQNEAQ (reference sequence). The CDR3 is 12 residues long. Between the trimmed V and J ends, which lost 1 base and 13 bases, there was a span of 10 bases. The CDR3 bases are TGTGCCAGCAGCTTAGGCCTGGGGCCGCTGTTTTTT. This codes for CASSLGLGPLFF. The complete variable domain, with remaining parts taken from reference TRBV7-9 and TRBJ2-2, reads DTGVSQNPRHKITKRGQNVTFRCDPISEHNRLYWYRQTLGQGPEFLTYFQNEAQLEKSRLLSDRFSAERPKGSFSTLEIQRTEQGDSAMYLCASSLGLGPLFFGEGSRLTVL.

The CDR3 spells CASSVAGTSDNEQFF. The CDR3 bases are TGTGCCAGCAGCGTAGCAGGGACTAGTGACAATGAGCAGTTCTTC. The chain couples TRBV9 to TRBJ2-1; 8 positions match TRBD2. In germline, CDR1 is SGDLS, CDR2 YYNGEE. This CDR3 has 15 amino acids. Trimming took 0 bases from V and 5 from J; bases not matched to a gene: 4. The full variable domain, its missing parts supplied by reference TRBV9 and TRBJ2-1, is DSGVTQTPKHLITATGQRVTLRCSPRSGDLSVYWYQQSLDQGLQFLIQYYNGEERAKGNILERFSAQQFPDLHSELNLSSLELGDSALYFCASSVAGTSDNEQFFGPGTRLTVL.

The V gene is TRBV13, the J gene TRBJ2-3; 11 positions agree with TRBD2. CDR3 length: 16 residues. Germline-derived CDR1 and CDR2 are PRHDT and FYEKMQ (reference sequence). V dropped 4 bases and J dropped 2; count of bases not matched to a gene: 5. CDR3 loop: CASSSRLAGNTDTQYF. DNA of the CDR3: TGTGCCAGCAGCTCAAGACTAGCGGGGAACACAGATACGCAGTATTTT.

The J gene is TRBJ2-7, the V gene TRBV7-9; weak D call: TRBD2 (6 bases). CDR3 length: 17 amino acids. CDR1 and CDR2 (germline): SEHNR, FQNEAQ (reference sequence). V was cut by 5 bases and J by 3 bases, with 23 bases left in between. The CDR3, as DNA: TGTGCCAGCAGCGCGCCGACCCCAGGGCGGGGAGACTACGAGCAGTACTTC. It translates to CASSAPTPGRGDYEQYF.

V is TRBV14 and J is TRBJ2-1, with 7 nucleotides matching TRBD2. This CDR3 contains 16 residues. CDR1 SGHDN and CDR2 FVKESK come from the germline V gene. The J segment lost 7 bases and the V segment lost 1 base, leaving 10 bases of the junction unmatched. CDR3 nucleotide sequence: TGTGCCAGCAGCCAAGGATTAAGCGGGATAAAAAATGAGCAGTTCTTC. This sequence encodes CASSQGLSGIKNEQFF.